These 26 T cell receptor beta chains were all obtained from the same sample, sequenced in a study of cytomegalovirus exposure and HLA in healthy donors (dated 2017 in TCRdb). Libraries were constructed by the immunoSEQ multiplex PCR assay. The source is immuneACCESS, and TCRdb retained only in-frame sequences with V and J called. Part of the clones is not carried over; for the studies checked, unresolved V genes explain less than half of this, and the remainder is unexplained. The sample data list roughly 120,000 clones, and about 82% of these were observed just once. The top ten clonotypes cover over 4% of the sample. Sequencing was carried out using PBMCs. These receptors originate from a man aged 18 to 29 in good health and CMV-seronegative.

The CDR3, as DNA: TGTGCCAGCAGCCAACTAGGAACTAACTATGGCTACACCTTC. Protein: CASSQLGTNYGYTF. This chain links TRBV5-8 with TRBJ1-2, with D unclear. The CDR3 is 14 amino acids. The germline V gene encodes CDR1 SGHTS and CDR2 YDEGEE. The germline V and J ends were trimmed by 4 bases and 0 bases, with 10 bases remaining between them.

The V gene is TRBV7-9, the J gene TRBJ2-4; TRBD2 might be the D (5 bases). Germline V CDR1 and CDR2: SEHNR, FQNEAQ (reference sequence). Trimming took off 3 bases at V and 7 bases at J, with 16 bases between the two ends. The CDR3 totals 15 residues. The CDR3 protein is CASSLLPKSGNIQYF. The CDR3 DNA is TGTGCCAGCAGCTTGTTACCCAAATCGGGGAACATTCAGTACTTC.

The gene calls are TRBV7-2 and TRBJ1-5; no definite D call. The CDR3 consists of 13 residues. Trimming took 4 bases from V and 0 from J, leaving 4 bases between them. CDR1 is SGHTA, CDR2 FQGNSA, per germline. The CDR3 DNA reads as TGTGCCAGCAGCTCGTATAGCAATCAGCCCCAGCATTTT. This sequence encodes CASSSYSNQPQHF.

The V call is TRBV5-1, the J call TRBJ2-5; TRBD1 matches at 7 bases. CDR1 and CDR2 (germline): SGHRS, YFSETQ. The CDR3 extends over 13 amino acids. V shed 2 bases, J shed 5 bases, and the junction held 3 bases outside the gene matches. The CDR3 loop reads CASSLGGVETQYF. Here the CDR3 DNA reads TGCGCCAGCAGCTTAGGGGGCGTCGAGACCCAGTACTTC.

CDR3 region: CASSFGLAGLTDTQYF. CDR3 bases: TGTGCCAGCAGCTTCGGACTAGCGGGGCTCACAGATACGCAGTATTTT. The chain uses TRBV9 and TRBJ2-3; 12 positions match TRBD2. With 4 bases clipped from V and 2 bases from J, the junction kept 5 bases outside the gene matches. The length of the CDR3 is 16 residues. CDR1 and CDR2 from the germline V gene are SGDLS and YYNGEE.

V and J are TRBV27 and TRBJ2-7, with a tentative D call TRBD2 (6 bases). With 5 bases removed from V and 6 bases from J, the gap between germline ends came to 20 bases. CDR1 and CDR2 (germline): MNHEY, SMNVEV (reference sequence). The CDR3 length is 15 residues. CDR3 region: CASSGTPGATSEQYF. The CDR3 nucleotides read TGTGCCAGCAGTGGCACACCGGGAGCGACATCCGAGCAGTACTTC.

The chain is built from TRBV30 and TRBJ1-3; weak D call: TRBD1 (5 bases). CDR1 and CDR2 (germline): GTSNPN, SVGIG (reference sequence). The CDR3 totals 13 residues. Trimming pared 4 bases from V and 2 bases from J, leaving 9 bases between. CDR3 bases: TGTGCCTGGACTCCGGGGGCTGGAAACACCATATATTTT. It codes for CAWTPGAGNTIYF.

The chain couples TRBV7-2 to TRBJ2-1; 10 bases line up with TRBD2. The J segment lost 7 bases and the V segment lost 0 bases, leaving 3 bases of the junction unmatched. Germline CDR1 and CDR2: SGHTA and FQGNSA. This CDR3 is built from 15 residues. The DNA of the CDR3 is TGTGCCAGCAGCTTAGCACTAGCGGGGAAAAATGAGCAGTTCTTC. It yields the protein CASSLALAGKNEQFF.

The V and J genes are TRBV7-9 and TRBJ2-1; 8 nucleotides line up with TRBD2. This CDR3 contains 16 residues. V lost 1 base and J lost 6; bases outside the gene matches: 8. Per germline, CDR1 SEHNR and CDR2 FQNEAQ (reference sequence). CDR3 in amino acids: CASSLVEREPGNEQFF. CDR3 DNA sequence: TGTGCCAGCAGCTTAGTGGAGCGGGAGCCGGGCAATGAGCAGTTCTTC.

V gene TRBV2 combines with J gene TRBJ1-5; TRBD1 might be the D (6 bases). In germline, CDR1 is SNHLY, CDR2 FYNNEI. The length of the CDR3 is 16 residues. Trimming pared 1 base from V and 2 bases from J, leaving 12 bases between. The chain's CDR3 is CASSEVGAGGNQPQHF. CDR3 nucleotides: TGTGCCAGCAGTGAAGTGGGGGCGGGCGGCAATCAGCCCCAGCATTTT.

Only a few counts were recorded for this clone. The rearrangement joins TRBV5-6 to TRBJ2-2; the D gene is possibly TRBD1 (6 bases). The germline gives CDR1 SGHDT, CDR2 YYEEEE. This CDR3 spans 15 amino acids. The V end was cut by 1 base, the J end by 1 base, with 8 bases between. The DNA of the CDR3 is TGTGCCAGCAGCTTGACAGGGAGGAACACCGGGGAGCTGTTTTTT. Protein sequence: CASSLTGRNTGELFF.

The V call is TRBV30, the J call TRBJ1-2, with 9 bases fitting TRBD1. The CDR3 is made up of 13 amino acids. CDR1 and CDR2 (germline): GTSNPN, SVGIG (reference sequence). Losses at the gene ends were 4 bases for V and 2 bases for J; bases not matched to a gene: 2. The CDR3 protein is CAWKGQGNYGYTF. The CDR3 DNA reads TGTGCCTGGAAGGGACAGGGCAACTATGGCTACACCTTC.

This chain connects TRBV30 to TRBJ2-7; 9 positions match TRBD1. The CDR3 is 16 amino acids. CDR1 is GTSNPN and CDR2 is SVGIG in the germline V gene (reference sequence). The V segment lost 1 base and the J segment 2 bases; nucleotides outside the gene matches: 9. CDR3 bases: TGTGCCTGGAGTGACCCCGGGACAGGGCAAACCTACGAGCAGTACTTC. It encodes CAWSDPGTGQTYEQYF.

The chain joins TRBV27 to TRBJ1-4, with D unresolved. Per the germline V gene, CDR1 is MNHEY and CDR2 is SMNVEV (reference sequence). The CDR3 spans 13 residues. V was trimmed by 5 bases and J by 4 bases, leaving 8 bases between them. This CDR3 is CASSPFVNEKLFF. The CDR3 DNA reads TGTGCCAGCAGTCCCTTTGTTAATGAAAAACTGTTTTTT.

J is TRBJ2-3 and V is TRBV30, with D possibly TRBD2 on 7 matching bases. The CDR3 consists of 15 residues. Between the trimmed V and J ends, which lost 0 bases and 4 bases, there was a span of 14 bases. Germline assignment: CDR1 GTSNPN and CDR2 SVGIG (reference sequence). The CDR3 DNA reads as TGTGCCTGGAGTGTTAGGGGGGGGCGCGCAGATACGCAGTATTTT. This gives the protein CAWSVRGGRADTQYF.

The chain couples TRBV7-6 to TRBJ2-3; 7 nucleotides align to TRBD2. This CDR3 contains 14 residues. With 7 bases clipped from V and 2 bases from J, the junction kept 6 bases outside the gene matches. Germline-derived CDR1 and CDR2 are SGHVS and FNYEAQ. The CDR3 spells CASTGLGDTDTQYF. DNA for the CDR3: TGTGCCAGCACCGGACTAGGGGACACAGATACGCAGTATTTT.

The chain combines TRBV15 with TRBJ1-4, with 9 bases fitting TRBD1. The CDR3 is 15 residues long. Germline loops: CDR1 LNHNV, CDR2 YYDKDF (reference sequence). Losses at the gene ends were 1 base for V and 8 bases for J; bases not matched to a gene: 5. The CDR3 DNA follows: TGTGCCACCAGCAGAGCCGGGACAGGGCCCGAAAAACTGTTTTTT. It is translated as CATSRAGTGPEKLFF.

The rearrangement links TRBV14 to TRBJ2-5, with no clear D. Trimming left V 0 bases short and J 5 bases short, with 13 bases between. Germline loops: CDR1 SGHDN, CDR2 FVKESK. The CDR3 totals 15 residues. CDR3 in amino acids: CASSQDSRFLETQYF. CDR3 sequence (DNA): TGTGCCAGCAGCCAAGATTCGAGGTTCCTGGAGACCCAGTACTTC.

The genes are TRBV5-6 and TRBJ2-1; D remains unclear. Germline loops: CDR1 SGHDT, CDR2 YYEEEE. The CDR3 runs to 13 residues. V was trimmed by 4 bases and J by 3 bases, leaving 8 bases between them. The CDR3 DNA is TGTGCCAGCAGCGCCGATAGCTACAATGAGCAGTTCTTC. Protein sequence: CASSADSYNEQFF.

The chain employs TRBV12-5 and TRBJ2-2, with 10 bases identical to TRBD1. V was pared by 6 bases and J by 0 bases, with 4 bases of the junction left unmatched. The CDR3 runs 16 residues. Per germline, CDR1 LGHNT and CDR2 FRNRAP. The CDR3 region is CASGSGQGTNTGELFF. CDR3 coding DNA: TGTGCTAGTGGATCGGGACAGGGGACGAACACCGGGGAGCTGTTTTTT.

This clone was seen a few times. The chain is built from TRBV6-4 and TRBJ2-3; 11 bases agree with TRBD2. Germline CDR1 and CDR2: MRHNA and SNTAGT. This CDR3 has 15 residues. The junction had 3 bases not matched to a gene; V was cut back by 3 bases and J by 4 bases. CDR3: CASSEVAGGPDTQYF. The CDR3 region has the DNA TGTGCCAGCAGTGAAGTAGCGGGGGGGCCAGATACGCAGTATTTT.

Only a few counts were recorded for this clone. The J gene is TRBJ1-4, the V gene TRBV6-1; 9 bases agree with TRBD1. Trimming took 3 bases from V and 7 from J; bases not matched to a gene: 3. CDR1 and CDR2 (germline): MNHNS, SASEGT. The CDR3 is made up of 14 amino acids. The CDR3 protein is CASSEVGQGEKLFF. The DNA of the CDR3 is TGTGCCAGCAGTGAGGTGGGACAGGGTGAAAAACTGTTTTTT.

The genes are TRBV13 and TRBJ2-2; D gene uncertain. Germline lookup yields CDR1 PRHDT and CDR2 FYEKMQ (reference sequence). Deletions cut 0 bases from V and 4 bases from J, with 6 bases between. The length of the CDR3 is 14 residues. CDR3 amino acids: CASSLGEFTGELFF. CDR3 DNA: TGTGCCAGCAGCTTAGGAGAGTTCACCGGGGAGCTGTTTTTT.

This clone came up once. The chain joins TRBV7-9 to TRBJ2-3, with unresolved D. V dropped 6 bases and J dropped 0 bases, with 10 bases sitting between them. The CDR3 consists of 14 residues. The germline CDR1 and CDR2 sequences are SEHNR and FQNEAQ (reference sequence). Here the CDR3 reads CASSWADSTDTQYF. In DNA form, the CDR3 reads TGTGCCAGCAGTTGGGCAGACAGCACAGATACGCAGTATTTT.

The rearrangement links TRBV30 to TRBJ1-1; no reliable D call. This CDR3 has 11 residues. Trimming took 7 bases from V and 5 from J, leaving 11 bases between them. CDR1 is GTSNPN, CDR2 SVGIG, per germline (reference sequence). Written as DNA, the CDR3 is TGTGCCTACGTGCGCGTAACTGAAGCTTTCTTT. It is translated as CAYVRVTEAFF.

The genes are TRBV5-6 and TRBJ1-6; TRBD1 matches at 12 bases. Germline V lookup: CDR1 SGHDT, CDR2 YYEEEE. CDR3 length: 17 residues. V gave up 5 bases and J gave up 0 bases; unmatched junction bases: 3. The CDR3 spells CASRGGQGASYNSPLHF. CDR3 coding DNA: TGTGCCAGCAGGGGGGGACAGGGGGCCTCCTATAATTCACCCCTCCACTTT.